These T cell receptor beta chains were read from a single sample in a study of T-cell reconstitution after alpha-beta-depleted transplantation in children. TCRdb re-called the PCR reads with MiXCR, one entry per CDR3 protein. Of about 440,000 distinct CDR3 sequences in the sample, roughly 43% were seen once. The source was PBMCs, collected before TCRalphabeta/CD19-depleted stem cell transplant. These receptors originate from a girl aged 2 to 10 with aplastic anemia, due to receive a stem cell transplant. The CDR3 runs from the conserved cysteine through the conserved F or W. A D gene is named only where the DNA matches it firmly. Size is omitted from some rows. Given values are once, few, many or a class for expanded clones.

j_call	clone_size	d_call	v_call	cdr3_nt	cdr3_aa
TRBJ2-7	-	TRBD2	TRBV20-1	TGCAGTGCTAGAGATCTTCTAGCGGGGGCCTCCTACGAGCAGTACTTC	CSARDLLAGASYEQYF
TRBJ2-3	many	TRBD1	TRBV5-5	TGTGCCAGCAGCTTTCCGGACAGGGGCGCAGATACGCAGTATTTT	CASSFPDRGADTQYF
TRBJ2-3	-	TRBD2	TRBV29-1	TGCAGCGTTGGGGGGGGTTCCTATACGCAGTATTTT	CSVGGGSYTQYF
TRBJ2-7	many	-	TRBV20-1	TGCAGTGCTAGAGCCCCAGGGACCCCCCTGGACGAGCAGTACTTC	CSARAPGTPLDEQYF
TRBJ2-3	-	-	TRBV20-1	TGCAGTGCTCCCCCCCTAGCGTCTAGCACAGATACGCAGTATTTT	CSAPPLASSTDTQYF
TRBJ1-6	-	-	TRBV9	TGTGCCAGCAGCCCCCAGACAGGCCTCTCCTATAATTCACCCCTCCACTTT	CASSPQTGLSYNSPLHF
TRBJ2-7	-	-	TRBV4-1	TGCGCCAGCAGCCAAGATGGGGGCGGCTCCTACGAGCAGTACTTC	CASSQDGGGSYEQYF
TRBJ2-7	-	-	TRBV5-5	TGTGCCAGCAGCCTGGACAGCCCAACCTACGAGCAGTACTTC	CASSLDSPTYEQYF
TRBJ1-1	many	-	TRBV5-1	TGCGCCAGCAGCTTGGGTGGGGGGACTGAAGCTTTCTTT	CASSLGGGTEAFF
TRBJ2-7	-	-	TRBV11-2	TGTGCCAGCAGCTCCCAGCTCGAGCAGTACTTC	CASSSQLEQYF
TRBJ2-5	few	TRBD1	TRBV29-1	TGCAGCGTTGCCCTCCGACAGGGGGGAGAGACCCAGTACTTC	CSVALRQGGETQYF
TRBJ2-5	-	TRBD2	TRBV28	TGTGTCAGCAGTTGGGGCGGGAGCGGGACCCAGTACTTC	CVSSWGGSGTQYF
TRBJ1-6	-	-	TRBV7-8	TGTGCCAGCAGCTTAAGGTCAGCGGGACATTCACCCCTCCACTTT	CASSLRSAGHSPLHF
TRBJ2-5	many	TRBD2	TRBV7-7	TGTGCCAGCAGCGCTACTAGCGGGAGTGAGACCCAGTACTTC	CASSATSGSETQYF
TRBJ1-5	few	-	TRBV21-1	TGTGCCAGCAGCAAAGAAAACCGGCAGGGACAGGGGACCAATCAGCCCCAGCATTTT	CASSKENRQGQGTNQPQHF
TRBJ1-3	few	-	TRBV28	TGTGCCAGCACGCGGGCCTACTCTGGAAACACCATATATTTT	CASTRAYSGNTIYF
TRBJ1-6	-	-	TRBV11-2	TGTGCCAGCAGCTTAGGACAGAGGGATTCACCCCTCCACTTT	CASSLGQRDSPLHF
TRBJ1-1	few	-	TRBV20-1	TGCAGTGCTAGTCTTATGAACACTGAAGCTTTCTTT	CSASLMNTEAFF
TRBJ2-7	few	-	TRBV20-1	TGCAGTGCTAGAGGAACTCTCGATTACGAGCAGTACTTC	CSARGTLDYEQYF
TRBJ2-2	once	TRBD1	TRBV5-1	TGCGCCAGCAGAAGGACAGGGGGTGAGACACTGAACACCGGGGAGCTGTTTTTT	CASRRTGGETLNTGELFF
TRBJ2-1	-	-	TRBV18	TGTGCCAGCTCACCGCGGTGGGACGACAATGAGCAGTTCTTC	CASSPRWDDNEQFF
TRBJ2-1	many	TRBD2	TRBV7-2	TGTGCCAGCAGCTCATCACGCGGGAGGGCCGACCACAATGAGCAGTTCTTC	CASSSSRGRADHNEQFF
TRBJ2-2	few	-	TRBV4-3	TGCGCCAGCAGCCAAGACTGGGGCGGGGAGCTGTTTTTT	CASSQDWGGELFF
TRBJ2-1	-	TRBD2	TRBV20-1	TGCAGTGCTAGCCGACCTGGCCCGGGGGGGGAGCAGTTCTTC	CSASRPGPGGEQFF
TRBJ2-3	many	TRBD2	TRBV7-2	TGTGCCAGCAGCAAGGCGGGAGGGACCACAGATACGCAGTATTTT	CASSKAGGTTDTQYF
TRBJ1-1	few	-	TRBV6-1	TGTGCCAGCAGTCACAGGAACACTGAAGCTTTCTTT	CASSHRNTEAFF
TRBJ2-5	many	TRBD1	TRBV5-1	TGCGCCAGCAGCCCGGGACAGATAGAGACCCAGTACTTC	CASSPGQIETQYF
TRBJ1-1	many	TRBD1	TRBV12-3/TRBV12-4	TGTGCCAGCACCCCGGGACAGGCAATCCCTGAAGCTTTCTTT	CASTPGQAIPEAFF
TRBJ2-3	-	-	TRBV12-3/TRBV12-4	TGTGCCAGCCGGGGCCAACGGCATACGCAGTATTTT	CASRGQRHTQYF
TRBJ2-7	once	-	TRBV20-1	TGCAGTGCTAGAGATAGGGGGTGGTACGAGCAGTACTTC	CSARDRGWYEQYF
TRBJ2-3	-	TRBD2	TRBV7-2	TGTGCCAGCAGCGGGACCGGGGGGTCGACAGATACGCAGTATTTT	CASSGTGGSTDTQYF
TRBJ2-5	few	-	TRBV7-2	TGTGCCAGCAGCTTAATAATGGCGGGATGGGGAGAGACCCAGTACTTC	CASSLIMAGWGETQYF
TRBJ2-7	few	-	TRBV12-3/TRBV12-4	TGTGCCAGCACCCACGGGCCAGGGCTCCACGAGCAGTACTTC	CASTHGPGLHEQYF
TRBJ2-7	-	-	TRBV5-1	TGCGCCAGCAGCTTCGGAGAAGGGTCCTACGAGCAGTACTTC	CASSFGEGSYEQYF
TRBJ2-5	many	-	TRBV27	TGTGCCAGCAGTCCTCTGGGCAGGGAAGAGACCCAGTACTTC	CASSPLGREETQYF
TRBJ1-4	-	-	TRBV7-6	TGTGCCAGCAGCTTGGGCGGGAGGGAAAAACTGTTTTTT	CASSLGGREKLFF
TRBJ1-1	few	TRBD1	TRBV7-9	TGTGCCAGCACAGGGGGGCGGACAGAAGCTTTCTTT	CASTGGRTEAFF
TRBJ1-3	many	-	TRBV5-6	TGTGCCAGCAGCTCCACAGGGATTGGCCCCTCTGGAAACACCATATATTTT	CASSSTGIGPSGNTIYF
TRBJ2-2	-	-	TRBV20-1	TGCAGTGCTAGCAACAGGGCTTCGAACACCGGGGAGCTGTTTTTT	CSASNRASNTGELFF
TRBJ2-1	-	TRBD1	TRBV9	TGTGCCAGCAGCGCCAGAGACAGGGCGGAGCAGTTCTTC	CASSARDRAEQFF
TRBJ2-1	-	-	TRBV14	TGTGCCAGCACCCCGGGTCCTATTTGGACAGGGAGGGGGCCCTCCTACAATGAGCAGTTCTTC	CASTPGPIWTGRGPSYNEQFF
TRBJ2-3	-	-	TRBV29-1	TGCAGCGTTGAGGTCCAGGGCGCAGATACGCAGTATTTT	CSVEVQGADTQYF
TRBJ1-1	few	-	TRBV12-3/TRBV12-4	TGTGCCAGCAGTTTATTCGAGGGGGCTGAAGCTTTCTTT	CASSLFEGAEAFF
TRBJ2-3	few	TRBD2	TRBV6-5	TGTGCCAGCAGTTACTCTGGAGCTAGCGGTTCCTCAGATACGCAGTATTTT	CASSYSGASGSSDTQYF